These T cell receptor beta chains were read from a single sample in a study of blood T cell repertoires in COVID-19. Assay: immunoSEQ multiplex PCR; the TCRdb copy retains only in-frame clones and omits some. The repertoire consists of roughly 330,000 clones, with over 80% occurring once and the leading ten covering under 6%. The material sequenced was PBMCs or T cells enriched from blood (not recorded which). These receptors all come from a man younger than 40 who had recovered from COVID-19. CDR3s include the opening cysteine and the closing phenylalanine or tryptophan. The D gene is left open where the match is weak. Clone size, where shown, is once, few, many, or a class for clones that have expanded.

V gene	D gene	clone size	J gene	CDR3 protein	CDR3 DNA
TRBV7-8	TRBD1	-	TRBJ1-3	CASSPRTGLTGNTIYF	TGTGCCAGCAGCCCTCGGACAGGGCTAACGGGAAACACCATATATTTT
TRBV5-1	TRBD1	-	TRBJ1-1	CASSWTGKGETEAFF	TGCGCCAGCAGCTGGACAGGGAAGGGAGAAACTGAAGCTTTCTTT
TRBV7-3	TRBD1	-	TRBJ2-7	CASSLRGGATGISYEQYF	TGTGCCAGCAGCTTACGTGGGGGAGCGACAGGGATCTCCTACGAGCAGTACTTC
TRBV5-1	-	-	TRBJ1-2	CASSQGGGYTF	TGCGCCAGCAGCCAGGGAGGTGGCTACACCTTC
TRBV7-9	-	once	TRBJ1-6	CASSLAGGLNSPLHF	TGTGCCAGCAGCTTAGCTGGAGGCCTCAATTCACCCCTCCACTTT
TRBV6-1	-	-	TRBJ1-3	CASSEAYRAAGNTIYF	TGTGCCAGCAGTGAAGCGTACAGGGCGGCTGGAAACACCATATATTTT
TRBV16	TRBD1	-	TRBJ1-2	CASSLGWDRVSSGYTF	TGTGCCAGCAGCCTGGGCTGGGACAGGGTTTCGTCTGGCTACACCTTC
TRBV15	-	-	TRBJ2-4	CATSVLGGKNIQYF	TGTGCCACCAGCGTCTTGGGGGGCAAAAACATTCAGTACTTC
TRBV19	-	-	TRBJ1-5	CASSTSAGGASNQPQHF	TGTGCCAGTAGTACCTCGGCCGGGGGGGCGAGCAATCAGCCCCAGCATTTT
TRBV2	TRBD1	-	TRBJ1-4	CASSEAGQPNEKLFF	TGTGCCAGCAGTGAAGCGGGACAGCCTAATGAAAAACTGTTTTTT
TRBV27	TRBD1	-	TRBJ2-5	CASRVAGGETQYF	TGTGCCAGCAGAGTTGCAGGGGGAGAGACCCAGTACTTC
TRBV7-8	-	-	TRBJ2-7	CASSTRTETYEQYF	TGTGCCAGCAGCACGCGGACAGAGACCTACGAGCAGTACTTC
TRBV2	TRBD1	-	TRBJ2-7	CATRDRSYEQYF	TGTGCCACAAGGGACAGGAGCTACGAGCAGTACTTC
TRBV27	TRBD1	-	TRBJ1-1	CASIGGYTEAFF	TGTGCCAGTATAGGGGGCTACACTGAAGCTTTCTTT
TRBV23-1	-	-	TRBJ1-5	CASRPNNNQPQHF	TGCGCCAGCAGACCCAACAACAATCAGCCCCAGCATTTT
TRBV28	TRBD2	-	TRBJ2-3	CASSSYLGRTTSTDTQYF	TGTGCCAGCAGTTCTTATCTCGGGAGGACCACTAGCACAGATACGCAGTATTTT
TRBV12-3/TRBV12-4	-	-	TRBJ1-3	CAIGSGYGNTIYF	TGTGCCATAGGCTCGGGGTATGGAAACACCATATATTTT
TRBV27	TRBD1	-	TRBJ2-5	CASRDRDETQYF	TGTGCCAGCAGAGACAGGGATGAGACCCAGTACTTC
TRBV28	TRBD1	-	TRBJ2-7	CASSFVAQGWYEQYF	TGTGCCAGCAGTTTCGTAGCACAGGGGTGGTACGAGCAGTACTTC
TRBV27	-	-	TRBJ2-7	CASRWTWDYEQYF	TGTGCCAGCAGATGGACTTGGGACTACGAGCAGTACTTC
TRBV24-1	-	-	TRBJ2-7	CATSESGDYEQYF	TGTGCCACCAGTGAGTCAGGGGATTACGAGCAGTACTTC
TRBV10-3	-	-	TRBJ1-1	CAISGMGPNTEAFF	TGTGCCATCAGTGGTATGGGCCCTAACACTGAAGCTTTCTTT
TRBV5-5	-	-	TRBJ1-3	CASSPPTGSGNTIYF	TGTGCCAGCAGCCCTCCCACAGGCTCTGGAAACACCATATATTTT
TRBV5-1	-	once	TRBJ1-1	CASSQGSAPEAFF	TGCGCCAGCAGCCAGGGGTCGGCTCCTGAAGCTTTCTTT
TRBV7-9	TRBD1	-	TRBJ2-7	CASSPVTGGISYEQYF	TGTGCCAGCAGCCCTGTGACAGGGGGCATCTCCTACGAGCAGTACTTC
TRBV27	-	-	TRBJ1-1	CASSLSSTPNYEAFF	TGTGCCAGCAGTTTATCATCCACTCCTAACTATGAAGCTTTCTTT
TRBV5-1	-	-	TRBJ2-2	CASSLEIREAGELFF	TGCGCCAGCAGCTTGGAAATTCGTGAGGCCGGGGAGCTGTTTTTT
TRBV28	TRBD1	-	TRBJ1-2	CASSLGTGLYGYTF	TGTGCCAGCAGTTTAGGGACAGGGTTATATGGCTACACCTTC
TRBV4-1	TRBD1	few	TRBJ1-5	CASSQLPGQGALGQPQHF	TGCGCCAGCAGCCAGCTACCGGGACAGGGGGCGCTGGGACAGCCCCAGCATTTT
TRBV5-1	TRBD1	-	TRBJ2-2	CASSPRTGWAGELFF	TGCGCCAGCAGCCCGAGGACAGGGTGGGCCGGGGAGCTGTTTTTT
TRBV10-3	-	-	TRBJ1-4	CAISEVGEKLFF	TGTGCCATCAGTGAAGTCGGGGAAAAACTGTTTTTT
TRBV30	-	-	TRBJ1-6	CAWSNSPGSPLHF	TGTGCCTGGAGTAACAGTCCGGGATCACCCCTCCACTTT
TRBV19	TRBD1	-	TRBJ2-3	CASSEYIGQGADTQYF	TGTGCCAGTAGTGAGTATATCGGGCAGGGGGCAGATACGCAGTATTTT
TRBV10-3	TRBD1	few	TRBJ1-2	CAISDPTTGWGDYGYTF	TGTGCCATCAGTGACCCTACGACAGGGTGGGGGGACTATGGCTACACCTTC
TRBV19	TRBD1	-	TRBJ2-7	CASRPQGQGGTYEQYF	TGTGCCAGTAGGCCCCAAGGACAGGGTGGAACCTACGAGCAGTACTTC
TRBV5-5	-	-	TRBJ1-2	CASSLLSSRAGNSYTF	TGTGCCAGCAGCTTGTTATCCTCCCGGGCAGGGAACAGCTACACCTTC
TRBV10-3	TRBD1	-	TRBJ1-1	CAISEIGSGTGNTEAFF	TGTGCCATCAGTGAGATTGGGTCTGGGACAGGGAACACTGAAGCTTTCTTT
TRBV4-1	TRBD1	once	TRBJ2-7	CASSQEGGRREQYF	TGCGCCAGCAGCCAAGAAGGGGGCCGAAGAGAGCAGTACTTC
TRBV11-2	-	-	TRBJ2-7	CASSLYYEQYF	TGTGCCAGCAGCTTATATTACGAGCAGTACTTC
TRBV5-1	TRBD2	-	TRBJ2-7	CASSQGLAGVEQYF	TGCGCCAGCAGCCAGGGACTAGCGGGGGTCGAGCAGTACTTC
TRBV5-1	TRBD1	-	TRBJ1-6	CASSLRRGQDSSPLHF	TGCGCCAGCAGCTTGCGAAGGGGACAGGACTCTTCACCCCTCCACTTT
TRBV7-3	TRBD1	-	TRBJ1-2	CASSSTGQGARGYTF	TGTGCCAGCAGCTCCACAGGACAGGGGGCGCGAGGCTACACCTTC
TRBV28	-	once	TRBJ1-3	CASSGGGSSGNTIYF	TGTGCCAGCAGCGGGGGGGGCAGCTCTGGAAACACCATATATTTT
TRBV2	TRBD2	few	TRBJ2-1	CASRRTSGGIEQFF	TGTGCCAGCAGGAGGACTAGCGGGGGGATTGAGCAGTTCTTC
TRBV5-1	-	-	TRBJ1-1	CASSLRQENTEAFF	TGCGCCAGCAGCTTGAGGCAGGAGAACACTGAAGCTTTCTTT
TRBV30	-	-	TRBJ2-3	CAWSLTDSASDTQYF	TGTGCCTGGAGTCTAACCGACAGTGCCTCAGATACGCAGTATTTT
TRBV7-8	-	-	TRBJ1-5	CASSLRYPNQPQHF	TGTGCCAGCAGCTTGAGGTACCCCAATCAGCCCCAGCATTTT
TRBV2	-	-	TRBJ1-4	CASKSRETNEKLFF	TGTGCCAGCAAGAGCAGGGAAACTAATGAAAAACTGTTTTTT
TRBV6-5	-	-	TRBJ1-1	CASKRKGENPEAFF	TGTGCCAGCAAAAGAAAGGGGGAGAACCCTGAAGCTTTCTTT
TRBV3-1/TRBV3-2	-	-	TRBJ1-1	CASSQGETQGKAFF	TGTGCCAGCAGCCAAGGCGAAACCCAGGGCAAGGCTTTCTTT
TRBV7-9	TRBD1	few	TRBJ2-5	CASSPGTGGEETQYF	TGTGCCAGCAGCCCAGGGACAGGGGGCGAGGAGACCCAGTACTTC
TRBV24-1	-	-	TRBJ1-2	CATSVAGQGIYGYTF	TGTGCCACCAGTGTCGCGGGGCAGGGAATCTATGGCTACACCTTC
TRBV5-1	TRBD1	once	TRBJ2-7	CASSLGQGERSWEQYF	TGCGCCAGCAGCCTAGGACAGGGAGAGAGGTCTTGGGAGCAGTACTTC
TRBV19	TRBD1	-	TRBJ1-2	CASSIDLAGQGLSDYGYTF	TGTGCCAGTAGTATAGATCTTGCGGGACAGGGGCTCTCCGATTATGGCTACACCTTC
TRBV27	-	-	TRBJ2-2	CASLGGWGGELFF	TGTGCCAGCCTCGGGGGTTGGGGCGGGGAGCTGTTTTTT
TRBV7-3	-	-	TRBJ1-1	CASSSRPWNTEAFF	TGTGCCAGCAGCTCCAGGCCCTGGAACACTGAAGCTTTCTTT
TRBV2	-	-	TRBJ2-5	CASSKGFGRGETQYF	TGTGCCAGCAGCAAGGGCTTCGGTAGGGGGGAGACCCAGTACTTC
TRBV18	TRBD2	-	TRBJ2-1	CASSPTPSGGPEQFF	TGTGCCAGCTCACCTACCCCTAGCGGGGGCCCCGAGCAGTTCTTC
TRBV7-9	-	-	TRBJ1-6	CASSLGSNSPLHF	TGTGCCAGCAGCTTGGGCAGTAATTCGCCCCTCCACTTT